The present T cell receptor beta chain was sequenced within a study of T cells after yellow fever vaccination. Study-wide context: Preparation of fractions with low cell numbers was performed using SMART-Seq v4 Ultra Low Input.

TCR cDNA was made by 5'RACE template switching, adding a universal primer site and UMIs. TCRdb reprocessed the 5' RACE reads via MiXCR and lists one record per CDR3 protein. The table lists about 160,000 distinct CDR3 sequences, about 7% of them singletons, with more than 2% in the top ten. The sample holds many counts of this clonotype. Its antigen remains unidentified. Between the trimmed V and J ends, which lost 4 bases and 4 bases, there was a span of 8 bases. The CDR3 runs 12 residues. CDR1 and CDR2 (germline): SGHRS, YFSETQ. Findings of the study overall: It was a weaker secondary response, yet one that peaked faster, at day 5 versus 15. Among all clonotypes, a small share was observed in both CD4 and CD8 compartments.

The chain combines TRBV5-1 with TRBJ1-1, with no clear D. The clonotype was recovered from a man aged 18 to 29 who received the YFV17D yellow fever vaccine. This specimen consisted of CD4+ T cells sorted from PBMCs, obtained roughly 5 days after the first yellow fever vaccination. This CDR3 is CASSETGTEAFF. CDR3 DNA: TGCGCCAGCAGCGAGACCGGCACTGAAGCTTTCTTT.